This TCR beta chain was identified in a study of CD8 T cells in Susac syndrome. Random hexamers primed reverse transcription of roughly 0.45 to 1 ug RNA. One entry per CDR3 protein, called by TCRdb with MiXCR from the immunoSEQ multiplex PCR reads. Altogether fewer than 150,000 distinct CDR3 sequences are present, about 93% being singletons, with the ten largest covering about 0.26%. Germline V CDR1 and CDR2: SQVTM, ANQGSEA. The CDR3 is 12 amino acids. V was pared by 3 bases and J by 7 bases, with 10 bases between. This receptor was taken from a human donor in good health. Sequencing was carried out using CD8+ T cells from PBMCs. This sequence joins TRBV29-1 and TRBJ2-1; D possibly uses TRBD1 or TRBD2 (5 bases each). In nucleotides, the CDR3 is TGCAGCGTTGATGTGTGGGGGAATGAGCAGTTCTTC. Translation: CSVDVWGNEQFF.